What follows describes a single T cell receptor beta chain. The data originate from a study of blood T cell repertoires in COVID-19. Whole-study context: In each case, the material was cDNA or gDNA derived from T cells, B-cell-depleted T cells, or PBMCs.

Repertoires were generated with immunoSEQ multiplex PCR, while TCRdb's copy carries only in-frame clones and drops some. The sample holds under 150,000 clones, about 83% seen once. The TCR comes from a woman aged 40 to 50 with acute or convalescent COVID-19. Sequences were obtained from peripheral blood.

The CDR3 protein is CASRGPGQGNTEAFF. The CDR3 DNA is TGCGCCAGCAGGGGCCCGGGACAGGGTAACACTGAAGCTTTCTTT. The rearrangement uses TRBV5-1 and TRBJ1-1, with TRBD1 identical over 9 bases. Germline V gives CDR1 SGHRS, CDR2 YFSETQ. V shed 5 bases, J shed 2 bases, and the junction held 7 bases outside the gene matches. The CDR3 has 15 amino acids.